The 9 T cell receptor beta chains below were found in one sample sequenced in a study of control samples from healthy donors and cancer patients. The assay was immunoSEQ multiplex PCR, and TCRdb's table has in-frame clones only and misses some. Of under 85,000 clones in the sample, 94% were seen once. Specimen: blood. These TCRs come from a woman aged 40 to 55 in good health.

V usage is TRBV12-5 and J usage is TRBJ1-1; no clear D gene. Trimming took 5 bases from V and 4 from J, leaving 20 bases between them. Looked up from germline, CDR1 is LGHNT and CDR2 is FRNRAP. The CDR3 runs to 16 residues. DNA for the CDR3: TGTGCTAGTGGTGCAAATCTAAGGGTATCGAGCACTGAAGCTTTCTTT. It specifies CASGANLRVSSTEAFF.

The chain is built from TRBV21-1 and TRBJ1-6. TRBV21-1 is labeled a pseudogene. CDR3 length: 12 amino acids. This CDR3 reads CASSKVNSPLHF. The CDR3 DNA is TGTGCCAGCAGCAAAGTTAATTCACCCCTCCACTTT.

The chain links TRBV11-2 to TRBJ2-5, with 10 bases aligning to TRBD1. The trim removed 1 base at V and 4 bases at J, leaving 6 bases unmatched. Germline CDR1 and CDR2: SGHAT and FQNNGV. This CDR3 spans 16 amino acids. This chain's CDR3 is CASSLVWTGGVETQYF. DNA for the CDR3: TGTGCCAGCAGCTTAGTTTGGACAGGGGGAGTAGAGACCCAGTACTTC.

This chain links TRBV6-5 with TRBJ2-7, with D hard to call. V lost 2 bases to trimming and J lost 7 bases, with 12 bases between them. The CDR3 contains 13 residues. Germline CDR1 reads MNHEY; CDR2 reads SVGAGI. The DNA for the CDR3 is TGTGCCAGCAGTTACACCCCCACTCGGGAGCAGTACTTC. Translation: CASSYTPTREQYF.

This chain links TRBV5-1 with TRBJ2-6; 7 bases map to TRBD2. CDR1 and CDR2 from the germline V gene are SGHRS and YFSETQ. The CDR3 has 17 amino acids. Trimming cost V 0 bases and J 1 base; bases outside gene matches: 4. CDR3 sequence (DNA): TGCGCCAGCAGCTTGGAAACTAGCGTTTCTGGGGCCAACGTCCTGACTTTC. Translated, it gives CASSLETSVSGANVLTF.

The chain employs TRBV10-3 and TRBJ1-3, with 10 bases aligning to TRBD1. V lost 1 base, J lost 0 bases, and 9 bases stayed unmatched. CDR1 and CDR2 (germline): ENHRY, SYGVKD. This CDR3 comprises 19 residues. The DNA of the CDR3 is TGTGCCATCAGTGAGTTGGGACAGGGGTGGAAGAGCTCTGGAAACACCATATATTTT. It specifies CAISELGQGWKSSGNTIYF.

CDR3 in DNA: TGCGCCAGCAGCCCCAACTCGGGACTAGTATCCAATGAGCAGTTCTTC. The encoded protein is CASSPNSGLVSNEQFF. V and J are TRBV5-1 and TRBJ2-1; 8 positions match TRBD2. The CDR3 spans 16 residues. Germline CDR1 and CDR2: SGHRS and YFSETQ. Trimming took 4 bases from V and 6 from J; bases not matched to a gene: 12.

In its sample, this clone was seen once. V gene TRBV9 combines with J gene TRBJ1-3; D not certain. Germline-derived CDR1 and CDR2 are SGDLS and YYNGEE. The CDR3 totals 15 residues. Trimming took off 4 bases at V and 8 bases at J, with 19 bases between the two ends. CDR3 sequence (DNA): TGTGCCAGCAGCCGCGGACCGAAAAATGCGGACACCATATATTTT. It yields the protein CASSRGPKNADTIYF.

The gene calls are TRBV7-2 and TRBJ2-2; 12 nucleotides agree with TRBD2. The CDR3 spans 16 residues. CDR1 is SGHTA, CDR2 FQGNSA, per germline. V was pared by 2 bases and J by 5 bases, with 3 bases of the junction left unmatched. The CDR3 nucleotides are TGTGCCAGCAGCTTACAGGGACTAGCGGGTACCGGGGAGCTGTTTTTT. This codes for CASSLQGLAGTGELFF.